The 8 T cell receptor beta chains below were found in one sample sequenced in a study of blood T cell repertoires in COVID-19. TCRdb's table, derived via immunoSEQ multiplex PCR, lists solely in-frame clones and lacks some. The data show 250,000 to 350,000 clones, 70% to 90% seen once. The sample comprised PBMCs or T cells enriched from blood (not recorded which). The receptor source for this set is a woman aged 25 to 45 who had recovered from COVID-19.

The rearrangement joins TRBV5-1 to TRBJ1-4; a weak D match, TRBD1 (6 bases). V lost 2 bases and J lost 7, with 9 bases in between. Germline V gene lookup returns CDR1 SGHRS and CDR2 YFSETQ. This CDR3 has 13 amino acids. The CDR3 region has the DNA TGCGCCAGCAGCTTTCAGGGGAGTGAAAAACTGTTTTTT. Protein: CASSFQGSEKLFF.

The genes are TRBV6-2 or TRBV6-3 and TRBJ1-3; possible D gene TRBD1, 5 bases. The CDR3 runs to 14 residues. V lost 6 bases and J lost 0, with 9 bases in between. Germline lookup yields CDR1 MNHEY and CDR2 SVGEGT. The CDR3: CASSRQTSGNTIYF. The CDR3 DNA is TGTGCCAGCAGCCGACAGACCTCTGGAAACACCATATATTTT.

The chain couples TRBV6-4 to TRBJ1-6; 8 bases agree with TRBD1. The germline gives CDR1 MRHNA, CDR2 SNTAGT. Losses at the gene ends were 8 bases for V and 7 bases for J; bases not matched to a gene: 7. This CDR3 spans 14 amino acids. The CDR3 is CASRGTGLNSPLHF. CDR3 bases: TGTGCCAGCCGGGGGACAGGCCTAAATTCACCCCTCCACTTT.

This clone came up once. V is TRBV19 and J is TRBJ2-2; 9 positions agree with TRBD2. The trim removed 2 bases at V and 4 bases at J, leaving 5 bases unmatched. This CDR3 has 16 amino acids. Germline V gene lookup returns CDR1 LNHDA and CDR2 SQIVND (reference sequence). In DNA, the CDR3 is TGTGCCAGTAGTATAAGTGCTAGCGGGGCCACCGGGGAGCTGTTTTTT. This translates into CASSISASGATGELFF. Using reference TRBV19 and TRBJ2-2 for the parts outside the CDR3, the full variable domain is DGGITQSPKYLFRKEGQNVTLSCEQNLNHDAMYWYRQDPGQGLRLIYYSQIVNDFQKGDIAEGYSVSREKKESFPLTVTSAQKNPTAFYLCASSISASGATGELFFGEGSRLTVL.

The CDR3 loop is CASSQDSQGWERLLGGGYTF. CDR3 nucleotide sequence: TGTGCCAGCAGCCAAGATTCACAGGGATGGGAACGATTGCTAGGGGGAGGCTACACCTTC. V and J are TRBV3-1 (or the pseudogene TRBV3-2) and TRBJ1-2, with TRBD1 as a possible D gene (6 bases). Looked up from germline, CDR1 is LGHDT and CDR2 is YNNKEL (reference sequence). The CDR3 has 20 residues. Trimming removed 0 bases at V and 8 bases at J, with 31 bases between.

The J gene is TRBJ2-7, the V gene TRBV14; the D is unclear. This CDR3 contains 12 residues. Trimming took 2 bases from V and 4 from J, leaving 6 bases between them. CDR1 is SGHDN and CDR2 is FVKESK in the germline V gene. The CDR3 DNA reads TGTGCCAGCAGCCAACAGCGATACGAGCAGTACTTC. Protein sequence: CASSQQRYEQYF.

The V gene is TRBV27, the J gene TRBJ2-7; 8 bases fit TRBD2. Germline values: CDR1 MNHEY, CDR2 SMNVEV (reference sequence). The CDR3 covers 16 residues. J was trimmed by 6 bases and V by 0 bases; bases with no gene match: 10. This CDR3 reads CASSLSGGTRALEQYF. The DNA for the CDR3 is TGTGCCAGCAGTTTATCCGGGGGGACTAGGGCTCTCGAGCAGTACTTC.

The J gene is TRBJ1-1, the V gene TRBV5-1; perhaps TRBD1 as D (5 bases). The CDR3 is 13 residues long. Germline values: CDR1 SGHRS, CDR2 YFSETQ. Deletions cut 5 bases from V and 4 bases from J, with 12 bases between. CDR3 in DNA: TGCGCCAGCAGTCTCAGGGAGGGCACTGAAGCTTTCTTT. Translation gives CASSLREGTEAFF.